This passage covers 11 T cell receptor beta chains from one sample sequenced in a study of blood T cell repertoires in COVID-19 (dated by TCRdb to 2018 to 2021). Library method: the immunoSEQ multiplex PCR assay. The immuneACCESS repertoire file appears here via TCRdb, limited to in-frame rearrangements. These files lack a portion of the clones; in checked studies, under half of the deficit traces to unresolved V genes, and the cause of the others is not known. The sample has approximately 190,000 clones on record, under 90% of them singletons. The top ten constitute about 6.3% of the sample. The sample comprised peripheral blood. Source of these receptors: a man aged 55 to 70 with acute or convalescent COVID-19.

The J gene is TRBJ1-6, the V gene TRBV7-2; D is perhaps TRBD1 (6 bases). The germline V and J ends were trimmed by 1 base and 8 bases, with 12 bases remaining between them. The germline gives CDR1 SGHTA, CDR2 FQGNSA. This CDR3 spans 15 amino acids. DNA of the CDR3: TGTGCCAGCAGCTTAGGGGGGGGCGCCTATTCACCCCTCCACTTT. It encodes CASSLGGGAYSPLHF.

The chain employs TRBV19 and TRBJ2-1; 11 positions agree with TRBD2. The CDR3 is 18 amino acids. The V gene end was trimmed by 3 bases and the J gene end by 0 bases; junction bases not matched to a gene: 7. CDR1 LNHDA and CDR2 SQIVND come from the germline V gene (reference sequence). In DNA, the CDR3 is TGTGCCAGTAGTATGGGGCTAGCGGGGGGTAACTCCTACAATGAGCAGTTCTTC. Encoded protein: CASSMGLAGGNSYNEQFF.

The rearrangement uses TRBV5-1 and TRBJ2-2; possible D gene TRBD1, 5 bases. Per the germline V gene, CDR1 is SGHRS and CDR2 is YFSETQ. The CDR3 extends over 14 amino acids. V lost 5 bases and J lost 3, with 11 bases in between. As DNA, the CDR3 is TGCGCCAGCAGTTTTACAGGAGACACCGGGGAGCTGTTTTTT. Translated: CASSFTGDTGELFF.

CDR3 DNA sequence: TGTGCCAGCAGAAGGGACAGGGGGCGAAGCTATGGCTACACCTTC. Residues: CASRRDRGRSYGYTF. J is TRBJ1-2 and V is TRBV6-5; 12 bases align to TRBD1. The CDR3 is 15 amino acids. The germline gives CDR1 MNHEY, CDR2 SVGAGI. Losses at the gene ends were 6 bases for V and 4 bases for J; bases not matched to a gene: 6.

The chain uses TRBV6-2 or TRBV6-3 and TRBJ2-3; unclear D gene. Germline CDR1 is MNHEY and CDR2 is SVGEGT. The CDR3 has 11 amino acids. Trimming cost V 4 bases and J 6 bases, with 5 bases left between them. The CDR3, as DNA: TGTGCCAGCAGTTGGCGGGATACGCAGTATTTT. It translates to CASSWRDTQYF.

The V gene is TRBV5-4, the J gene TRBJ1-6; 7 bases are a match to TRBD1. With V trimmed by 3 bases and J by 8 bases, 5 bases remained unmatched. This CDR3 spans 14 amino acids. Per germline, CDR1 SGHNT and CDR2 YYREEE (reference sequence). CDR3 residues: CASSSGQLDSPLHF. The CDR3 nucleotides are TGTGCCAGCAGCTCGGGACAGTTAGATTCACCCCTCCACTTT. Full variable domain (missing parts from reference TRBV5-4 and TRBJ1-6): ETGVTQSPTHLIKTRGQQVTLRCSSQSGHNTVSWYQQALGQGPQFIFQYYREEENGRGNFPPRFSGLQFPNYSSELNVNALELDDSALYLCASSSGQLDSPLHFGNGTRLTVT.

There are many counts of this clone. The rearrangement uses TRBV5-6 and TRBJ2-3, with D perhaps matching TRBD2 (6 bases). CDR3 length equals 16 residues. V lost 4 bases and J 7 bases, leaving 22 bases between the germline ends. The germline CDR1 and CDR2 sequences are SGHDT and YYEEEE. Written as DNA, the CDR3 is TGTGCCAGCAGCGTGGACTACCTGACTTCACGACATACGCAGTATTTT. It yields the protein CASSVDYLTSRHTQYF. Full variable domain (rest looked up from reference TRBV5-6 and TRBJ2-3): DAGVTQSPTHLIKTRGQQVTLRCSPKSGHDTVSWYQQALGQGPQFIFQYYEEEERQRGNFPDRFSGHQFPNYSSELNVNALLLGDSALYLCASSVDYLTSRHTQYFGPGTRLTVL.

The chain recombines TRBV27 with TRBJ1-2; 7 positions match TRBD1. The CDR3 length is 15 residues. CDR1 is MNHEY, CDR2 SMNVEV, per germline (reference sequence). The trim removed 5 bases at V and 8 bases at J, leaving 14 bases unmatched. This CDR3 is CASSELRDSGRGYTF. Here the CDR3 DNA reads TGTGCCAGCAGTGAGCTAAGGGACAGCGGTCGGGGCTACACCTTC.

The CDR3 reads CATSRAGGYQPQHF. CDR3 nucleotide sequence: TGTGCCACCAGCAGAGCGGGAGGGTATCAGCCCCAGCATTTT. The chain recombines TRBV15 with TRBJ1-5; D is undetermined. Germline V gene data show CDR1 as LNHNV and CDR2 as YYDKDF (reference sequence). The V gene lost 1 base and the J gene lost 5 bases, with 9 bases spanning the gap. The CDR3 totals 14 residues.

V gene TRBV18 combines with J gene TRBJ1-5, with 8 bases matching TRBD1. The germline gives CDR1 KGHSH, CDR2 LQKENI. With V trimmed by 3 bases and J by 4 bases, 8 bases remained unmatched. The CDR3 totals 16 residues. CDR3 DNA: TGTGCCAGCTCACCTGCCTTCACAGGGGGGAATCAGCCCCAGCATTTT. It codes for CASSPAFTGGNQPQHF.

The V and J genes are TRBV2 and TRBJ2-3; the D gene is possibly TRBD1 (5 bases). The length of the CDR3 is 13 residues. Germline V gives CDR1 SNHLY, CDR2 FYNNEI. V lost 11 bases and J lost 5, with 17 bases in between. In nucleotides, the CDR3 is TGTGCCCCCAGGGTCAGTAGTGTAGATACGCAGTATTTT. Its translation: CAPRVSSVDTQYF.